The clone carrying this T cell receptor beta chain appeared once. Its target is not known. This entry belongs to a study of shared clonotypes between healthy human individuals. Overall study: Donors had three CD4 naive, three CD4 memory, two CD8 naive and one CD8 memory plate apiece. Study-wide points: Since donors were few, the genetic and exposure-history diversity represented was limited. A generally larger estimated richness was seen in naive subsets than in memory subsets.

V shed 8 bases and J 4 bases; nucleotides not matched to a gene: 14. Germline V CDR1 and CDR2: SQVTM, ANQGSEA. This CDR3 is built from 15 residues. TCRdb's table, derived via immunoSEQ multiplex PCR, lists solely in-frame clones and lacks some. The data contain millions of clones, less than 95% of them singletons. Naive CD8 cells were CD45RO-negative, positively selected for CCR7, excluding terminally differentiated effector memory CD45RA+ cells. The genes are TRBV29-1 and TRBJ2-3, with 8 nucleotides matching TRBD1. Input material: naive CD8+ T cells sorted from blood. The TCR was taken from a man in his late teens or twenties in good health. CDR3 sequence reads: CSTIGTGVSPDTQYF. DNA of the CDR3: TGCAGCACGATCGGGACAGGAGTCAGCCCAGATACGCAGTATTTT.